The 19 T cell receptor beta chains below all came from one sample that was sequenced in a study of blood T cell repertoires in COVID-19. The protocol was immunoSEQ multiplex PCR, while the TCRdb copy is restricted to in-frame clones and leaves out a portion. The repertoire has more than 200,000 clones, roughly 86% of them found once; the top ten carry roughly 4.9%. The sequencing sample was made of peripheral blood. These TCRs come from a woman aged 60-70 years with COVID-19, enrolled during active disease.

The chain carries TRBV29-1 and TRBJ1-2; maybe TRBD1 (5 bases). CDR3 length: 13 residues. The germline CDR1 and CDR2 sequences are SQVTM and ANQGSEA. Trimming removed 6 bases at V and 3 bases at J, with 14 bases between. For the CDR3, the DNA is TGCAGCGTGAACCGCGGGGCCTACTATGGCTACACCTTC. Its translation is CSVNRGAYYGYTF. Together with reference TRBV29-1 and TRBJ1-2, the CDR3 gives the full variable domain: SAVISQKPSRDICQRGTSLTIQCQVDSQVTMMFWYRQQPGQSLTLIATANQGSEATYESGFVIDKFPISRPNLTFSTLTVSNMSPEDSSIYLCSVNRGAYYGYTFGSGTRLTVV.

The chain has TRBV9 and TRBJ1-6; D call uncertain. Germline CDR1 is SGDLS and CDR2 is YYNGEE. The CDR3 sequence is 14 residues long. V was trimmed by 4 bases and J by 5 bases, leaving 10 bases between them. The CDR3 region has the DNA TGTGCCAGCAGCAAAGGAGGCGATAATTCACCCCTCCACTTT. It encodes CASSKGGDNSPLHF.

The chain employs TRBV6-2 or TRBV6-3 and TRBJ2-5, with TRBD1 matching 9 bases. Germline V CDR1 and CDR2: MNHEY, SVGEGT. There are 16 residues in the CDR3. V trimming: 6 bases; J trimming: 2 bases; junction bases outside the gene matches: 10. The DNA of the CDR3 is TGTGCCAGCAGCCGGGGACAGGGCTACTCTCAAGAGACCCAGTACTTC. As protein: CASSRGQGYSQETQYF.

V usage is TRBV7-9 and J usage is TRBJ1-4; 7 bases fit TRBD1. V shed 5 bases, J shed 3 bases, and the junction held 6 bases outside the gene matches. Germline-derived CDR1 and CDR2 are SEHNR and FQNEAQ (reference sequence). This CDR3 has 15 residues. CDR3 region: CASSTLGTANEKLFF. The CDR3 DNA follows: TGTGCCAGCAGCACCCTCGGGACAGCTAATGAAAAACTGTTTTTT.

V is TRBV4-1 and J is TRBJ2-2, with 8 nucleotides matching TRBD2. Germline CDR1 is MGHRA and CDR2 is YSYEKL. The CDR3 runs 16 residues. V lost 5 bases, J lost 4 bases, and 9 bases stayed unmatched. The CDR3 loop reads CASSYLSGIGTGELFF. The CDR3 nucleotides read TGCGCCAGCAGCTACCTTAGCGGGATCGGCACCGGGGAGCTGTTTTTT.

This clone was seen just once. J is TRBJ2-1 and V is TRBV2; 10 nucleotides match TRBD2. The CDR3 is 14 residues long. Germline V gene data show CDR1 as SNHLY and CDR2 as FYNNEI. With 8 bases clipped from V and 3 bases from J, the junction kept 4 bases outside the gene matches. The CDR3 here is CASRTSGNYNEQFF. In DNA form, the CDR3 reads TGTGCCAGCCGAACTAGCGGGAACTACAATGAGCAGTTCTTC.

The CDR3 DNA sequence: TGTGCCAGCAGTGAAGCGCGAACCAACACTGAAGCTTTCTTT. Its translation: CASSEARTNTEAFF. V usage is TRBV2 and J usage is TRBJ1-1; D remains unclear. In germline, CDR1 is SNHLY, CDR2 FYNNEI. V shed 0 bases and J shed 2 bases, with 7 bases lying between them. This CDR3 contains 14 residues.

V gene TRBV15 combines with J gene TRBJ1-5; D ambiguous. Germline V gene lookup returns CDR1 LNHNV and CDR2 YYDKDF (reference sequence). The CDR3 loop spans 16 amino acids. V lost 2 bases, J lost 2 bases, and 13 bases lay in between. DNA of the CDR3: TGTGCCACCAGCAGACCTTACCTCCGGGGCAATCAGCCCCAGCATTTT. Residues: CATSRPYLRGNQPQHF.

The table lists this clone with a count of one. This chain joins TRBV7-9 and TRBJ1-4, with TRBD1 matching over 8 bases. CDR1 and CDR2 (germline): SEHNR, FQNEAQ (reference sequence). V gave up 3 bases and J gave up 5 bases; unmatched junction bases: 5. This CDR3 region has 15 residues. CDR3 sequence (DNA): TGTGCCAGCAGCTTGGGTGACAGGGGAAATGAAAAACTGTTTTTT. Its protein is CASSLGDRGNEKLFF.

The chain is built from TRBV30 and TRBJ2-1; D remains unclear. V was trimmed by 0 bases and J by 0 bases, leaving 12 bases between them. The CDR3 is 16 amino acids. Germline V CDR1 and CDR2: GTSNPN, SVGIG (reference sequence). The DNA of the CDR3 is TGTGCCTGGAGTGTAAGTACGCGGAGCTCCTACAATGAGCAGTTCTTC. Protein product: CAWSVSTRSSYNEQFF.

The gene calls are TRBV7-9 and TRBJ2-2; TRBD1 matches at 9 bases. The CDR3 sequence is 18 residues long. Germline V gene data show CDR1 as SEHNR and CDR2 as FQNEAQ (reference sequence). J lost 6 bases, V lost 3 bases, and 14 bases had no gene match. The CDR3 sequence is CASSFPGTGRGGSGELFF. The CDR3 DNA is TGTGCCAGCAGCTTCCCCGGGACAGGGAGGGGAGGATCCGGGGAGCTGTTTTTT.

The table lists this clone with a few counts. This chain links TRBV6-2 or TRBV6-3 with TRBJ2-7; 8 bases are shared with TRBD2. The CDR3 has 17 amino acids. After removal of 1 base from V and 3 bases from J, the junction contained 11 bases not matched to a gene. From germline, CDR1 is MNHEY and CDR2 SVGEGT. CDR3 region: CASSYYLSRSGNYEQYF. The CDR3 bases are TGTGCCAGCAGTTACTACCTCTCGCGTAGCGGGAACTACGAGCAGTACTTC.

The J gene is TRBJ2-7, the V gene TRBV28, with a weak D call TRBD2 (7 bases). V was clipped by 7 bases and J by 7 bases, with 14 bases between them. CDR3 size: 12 residues. The germline gives CDR1 MDHEN, CDR2 SYDVKM. CDR3 amino acids: CASTVAGAEQYF. The CDR3 DNA sequence: TGTGCCAGCACCGTGGCGGGGGCAGAGCAGTACTTC.

The CDR3, as DNA: TGTGCCAGCAGCTTAGGGACTAGCGCCTACGAGCAGTACTTC. Residues: CASSLGTSAYEQYF. V and J are TRBV11-3 and TRBJ2-7; 9 nucleotides line up with TRBD2. V lost 1 base, J lost 2 bases, and 0 bases stayed unmatched. Germline values: CDR1 SGHNT, CDR2 YENEEA. CDR3 length: 14 amino acids. Drawing the rest from reference TRBV11-3 and TRBJ2-7, the complete variable domain is EAGVVQSPRYKIIEKKQPVAFWCNPISGHNTLYWYLQNLGQGPELLIRYENEEAVDDSQLPKDRFSAERLKGVDSTLKIQPAELGDSAVYLCASSLGTSAYEQYFGPGTRLTVT.

This chain uses TRBV7-3 with TRBJ2-5, with TRBD1 as a possible D gene (5 bases). The CDR3 is 13 residues long. V was shortened by 5 bases and J by 2 bases, with 9 bases between the two germline ends. Per the germline V gene, CDR1 is SGHTA and CDR2 is FQGTGA. The CDR3: CASSVGQQETQYF. CDR3 DNA sequence: TGTGCCAGCAGCGTGGGGCAGCAAGAGACCCAGTACTTC.

CDR3 residues: CASSETSGGYYNEQFF. For the CDR3, the DNA is TGTGCCAGCAGCGAGACTAGCGGGGGATACTACAATGAGCAGTTCTTC. The chain recombines TRBV4-2 with TRBJ2-1; 12 nucleotides agree with TRBD2. Germline V lookup: CDR1 LGHNA, CDR2 YNFKEQ. CDR3 length equals 16 residues. Trimming at V came to 5 bases and at J to 3 bases, leaving 5 bases not matched to a gene.

The J gene is TRBJ2-1, the V gene TRBV4-2; 9 nucleotides line up with TRBD2. Unmatched junction bases numbered 11, after V lost 3 bases and J lost 8 bases. The CDR3 covers 16 residues. Germline CDR1 LGHNA, CDR2 YNFKEQ. The CDR3 DNA reads as TGTGCCAGCAGCCATACTAAGGCGGGAGGGCCCGATGAGCAGTTCTTC. The encoded protein is CASSHTKAGGPDEQFF.

The chain has TRBV5-6 and TRBJ2-7, with 7 positions matching TRBD1. The trim removed 5 bases at V and 7 bases at J, leaving 12 bases unmatched. Germline CDR1 and CDR2: SGHDT and YYEEEE. This CDR3 is built from 14 residues. CDR3 in DNA: TGTGCCAGCAGAACTTTGACAGGGATTCAAGAGCAGTACTTC. This gives the protein CASRTLTGIQEQYF.

This clone was picked up a small number of times. The genes are TRBV2 and TRBJ1-2; no clear D gene. Germline lookup yields CDR1 SNHLY and CDR2 FYNNEI. Trimming pared 5 bases from V and 1 base from J, leaving 26 bases between. CDR3 length: 19 amino acids. In DNA, the CDR3 is TGTGCCAGCAGTCCCACGAAGGAGAGGGTAGTTTCGGGTAACTATGGCTACACCTTC. Its protein product is CASSPTKERVVSGNYGYTF.